The clone carrying this T cell receptor (beta chain) was seen a handful of times. Profiled with immunoSEQ multiplex PCR; TCRdb holds only in-frame clones, not every one. The sample lists fewer than 400,000 clones; around two thirds were seen once. The CDR3 runs 16 residues. Trimming took 7 bases from V and 4 from J; bases not matched to a gene: 15. Germline lookup yields CDR1 LNHDA and CDR2 SQIVND (reference sequence). The sample is drawn from a study of shared clonotypes between healthy human individuals. This rearrangement joins TRBV19 to TRBJ2-5; 7 bases align to TRBD2. Source material: memory CD4+ T cells sorted from blood. Subset in this sample: CD45RA-negative fraction. The source of this sequence is a man aged 25 to 45 in good health. CDR3 region: CASMGSSSGGGETQYF. Here the CDR3 DNA reads TGTGCCAGTATGGGCTCGAGTAGTGGGGGGGGAGAGACCCAGTACTTC.